These 13 T cell receptor beta chains came from one sample sequenced in a study of blood T cell repertoires in COVID-19. TCRdb keeps only in-frame clones here, not all; method: immunoSEQ multiplex PCR. The sample contains 200,000 to 250,000 clones, roughly 84% of which appear only once. The sequencing sample was made of peripheral blood. Receptors were obtained from a woman aged 60-75 years with acute or convalescent COVID-19.

The chain joins TRBV4-3 to TRBJ1-1, with D possibly TRBD1 on 6 matching bases. Germline CDR1 LGHNA, CDR2 YSLEER. This CDR3 region has 14 residues. Trimming stripped 4 bases from V and 1 base from J, with 10 bases between. CDR3 residues: CASSPQGRNTEAFF. CDR3 coding DNA: TGCGCCAGCAGCCCACAGGGTAGGAACACTGAAGCTTTCTTT.

The chain recombines TRBV4-3 with TRBJ2-5; tentatively, D is TRBD2 (6 bases). Germline V lookup: CDR1 LGHNA, CDR2 YSLEER. The CDR3 covers 16 residues. V was cut by 1 base and J by 0 bases, with 12 bases left in between. CDR3 in amino acids: CASSQGSGVNQETQYF. CDR3 coding DNA: TGCGCCAGCAGCCAAGGATCGGGGGTAAACCAAGAGACCCAGTACTTC.

V usage is TRBV19 and J usage is TRBJ1-4, with unresolved D. This CDR3 comprises 15 residues. The V end was cut by 5 bases, the J end by 0 bases, with 10 bases between. CDR1 and CDR2 (germline): LNHDA, SQIVND (reference sequence). DNA of the CDR3: TGTGCCAGTAGTTGGAGGGCTCCAACTAATGAAAAACTGTTTTTT. Translating it yields CASSWRAPTNEKLFF.

The chain couples TRBV7-9 to TRBJ1-1, with 9 bases aligning to TRBD1. With 3 bases clipped from V and 4 bases from J, the junction kept 6 bases outside the gene matches. This CDR3 is 15 amino acids long. CDR1 is SEHNR and CDR2 is FQNEAQ in the germline V gene (reference sequence). The DNA of the CDR3 is TGTGCCAGCAGCTTGGACAGGGGAACGGGCACTGAAGCTTTCTTT. It translates to CASSLDRGTGTEAFF.

This clone has only a few counts. The V gene is TRBV12-3 or TRBV12-4, the J gene TRBJ1-2; D is undetermined. V shed 3 bases and J shed 6 bases, with 8 bases lying between them. There are 12 residues in the CDR3. Written as DNA, the CDR3 is TGTGCCAGCAGTTTCGGGAAGGATGGCTACACCTTC. It yields the protein CASSFGKDGYTF.

The CDR3, as DNA: TGTGCCAGCACCGCACGACTAGCGGGGGAGTACAATGAGCAGTTCTTC. Translation: CASTARLAGEYNEQFF. The rearrangement links TRBV2 to TRBJ2-1; TRBD2 matches at 12 bases. The CDR3 has 16 amino acids. The germline CDR1 and CDR2 sequences are SNHLY and FYNNEI. The trim removed 7 bases at V and 4 bases at J, leaving 8 bases unmatched.

This chain joins TRBV7-8 and TRBJ2-1; a weak D match, TRBD2 (6 bases). In germline, CDR1 is SGHVS, CDR2 FQNEAQ. The V and J ends lost 2 bases and 1 base respectively, with 18 bases between them. The CDR3 extends over 18 amino acids. CDR3 DNA: TGTGCCAGCAGCTTATCCCAATTGACTAGAAAGTCCTACAATGAGCAGTTCTTC. Translation: CASSLSQLTRKSYNEQFF.

V and J are TRBV30 and TRBJ2-1, with 9 bases fitting TRBD2. The CDR3 spans 14 residues. Germline V gene lookup returns CDR1 GTSNPN and CDR2 SVGIG (reference sequence). V was clipped by 2 bases and J by 6 bases; unmatched bases: 5. The CDR3 region has the DNA TGTGCCTGGAGTTTCGGCGGGGGGGCCAATGAGCAGTTCTTC. Translated, it gives CAWSFGGGANEQFF.

This rearrangement joins TRBV7-8 to TRBJ2-3; TRBD2 is a possible D gene (5 bases). The CDR3 covers 13 residues. V lost 4 bases to trimming and J lost 4 bases, with 9 bases between them. Germline CDR1 SGHVS, CDR2 FQNEAQ. In DNA, the CDR3 is TGTGCCAGCAGCTCTTGGACTTCAGATACGCAGTATTTT. As protein: CASSSWTSDTQYF.

The chain employs TRBV13 and TRBJ2-5, with TRBD2 matching over 8 bases. This CDR3 spans 14 amino acids. J gave up 4 bases and V 4 bases, and 5 bases lay outside the gene matches. Germline lookup yields CDR1 PRHDT and CDR2 FYEKMQ (reference sequence). The CDR3 coding sequence is TGTGCCAGCAGCTCCCGGGGGGGCAGAGAGACCCAGTACTTC. Its translation is CASSSRGGRETQYF.

This chain uses TRBV18 with TRBJ1-5; no definite D call. The V and J ends lost 1 base and 0 bases respectively, with 7 bases between them. Germline V gives CDR1 KGHSH, CDR2 LQKENI. There are 15 residues in the CDR3. CDR3 protein: CASSPLGDSNQPQHF. The CDR3 nucleotides read TGTGCCAGCTCACCACTCGGGGATAGCAATCAGCCCCAGCATTTT.

The chain joins TRBV19 to TRBJ1-2; tentatively, D is TRBD1 (5 bases). Trimming took off 7 bases at V and 6 bases at J, with 18 bases between the two ends. This CDR3 contains 14 residues. Looked up from germline, CDR1 is LNHDA and CDR2 is SQIVND (reference sequence). CDR3 DNA: TGTGCCAGTAATACTGGGGCCGCCGGCCATGGCTACACCTTC. Translating it yields CASNTGAAGHGYTF.

V gene TRBV5-4 combines with J gene TRBJ1-3; 7 nucleotides line up with TRBD1. The CDR3 loop spans 16 amino acids. Per the germline V gene, CDR1 is SGHNT and CDR2 is YYREEE (reference sequence). The ends lost 1 base at V and 0 bases at J; junction bases unmatched: 4. The CDR3 DNA reads as TGTGCCAGCAGCTTGAACAGGGGCGCCTCTGGAAACACCATATATTTT. Translating gives CASSLNRGASGNTIYF. The variable domain in full, completed from reference TRBV5-4 and TRBJ1-3, reads ETGVTQSPTHLIKTRGQQVTLRCSSQSGHNTVSWYQQALGQGPQFIFQYYREEENGRGNFPPRFSGLQFPNYSSELNVNALELDDSALYLCASSLNRGASGNTIYFGEGSWLTVV.